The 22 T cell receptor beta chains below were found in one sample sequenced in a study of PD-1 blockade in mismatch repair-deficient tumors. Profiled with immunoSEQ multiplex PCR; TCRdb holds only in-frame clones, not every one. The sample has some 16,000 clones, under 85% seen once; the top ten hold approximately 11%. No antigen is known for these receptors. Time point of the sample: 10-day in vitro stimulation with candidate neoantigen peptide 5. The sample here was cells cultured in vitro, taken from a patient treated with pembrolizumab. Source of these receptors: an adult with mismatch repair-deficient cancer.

The DNA for the CDR3 is TGCGCCAGCAGCCTACAGGGAAACACTGAAGCTTTCTTT. Translation: CASSLQGNTEAFF. V is TRBV4-1 and J is TRBJ1-1; TRBD1 might be the D (6 bases). Germline lookup yields CDR1 MGHRA and CDR2 YSYEKL. The CDR3 totals 13 residues. Trimming pared 4 bases from V and 2 bases from J, leaving 8 bases between.

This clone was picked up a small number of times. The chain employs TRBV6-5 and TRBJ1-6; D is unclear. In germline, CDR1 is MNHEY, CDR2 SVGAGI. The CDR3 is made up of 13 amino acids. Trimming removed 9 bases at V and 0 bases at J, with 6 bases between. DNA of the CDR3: TGTGCCAGTAAGAGCTCCTATAATTCACCCCTCCACTTT. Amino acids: CASKSSYNSPLHF.

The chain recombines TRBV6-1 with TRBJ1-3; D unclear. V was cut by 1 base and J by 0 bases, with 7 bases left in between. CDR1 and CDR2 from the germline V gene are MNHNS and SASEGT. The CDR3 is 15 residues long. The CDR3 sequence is CASSEGLYSGNTIYF. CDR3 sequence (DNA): TGTGCCAGCAGTGAAGGACTTTACTCTGGAAACACCATATATTTT.

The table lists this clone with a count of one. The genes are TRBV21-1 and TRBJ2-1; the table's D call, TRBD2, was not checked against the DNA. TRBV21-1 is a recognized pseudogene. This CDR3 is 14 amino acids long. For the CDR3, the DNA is TGTGCCAGCATTCTACGCTCAGGTAGCGGGAGTCCGTTCTTC. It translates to CASILRSGSGSPFF.

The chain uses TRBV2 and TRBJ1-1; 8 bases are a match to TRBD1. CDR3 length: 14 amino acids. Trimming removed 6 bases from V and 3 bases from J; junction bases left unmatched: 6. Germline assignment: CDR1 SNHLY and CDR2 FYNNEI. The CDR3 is CASSRRGLYTEAFF. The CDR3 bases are TGTGCCAGCAGCCGCAGGGGGCTCTACACTGAAGCTTTCTTT.

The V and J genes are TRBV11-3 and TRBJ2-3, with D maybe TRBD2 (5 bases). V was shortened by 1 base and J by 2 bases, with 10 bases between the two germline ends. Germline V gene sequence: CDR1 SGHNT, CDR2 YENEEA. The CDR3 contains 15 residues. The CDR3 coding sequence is TGTGCCAGCAGCTTAGCCAGCGGCCTCACAGATACGCAGTATTTT. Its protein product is CASSLASGLTDTQYF.

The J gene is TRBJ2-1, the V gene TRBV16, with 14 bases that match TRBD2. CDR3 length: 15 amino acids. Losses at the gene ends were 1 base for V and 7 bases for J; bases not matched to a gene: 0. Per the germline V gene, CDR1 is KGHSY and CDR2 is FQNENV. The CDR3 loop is CASSQWTSGGNEQFF. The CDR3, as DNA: TGTGCCAGCAGCCAATGGACTAGCGGGGGGAATGAGCAGTTCTTC.

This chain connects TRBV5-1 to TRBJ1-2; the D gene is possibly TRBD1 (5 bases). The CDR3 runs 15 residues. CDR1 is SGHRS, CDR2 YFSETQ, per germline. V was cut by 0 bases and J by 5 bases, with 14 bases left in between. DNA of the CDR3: TGCGCCAGCAGCTTGGCGGTTGGGGCAACTTATGGCTACACCTTC. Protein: CASSLAVGATYGYTF. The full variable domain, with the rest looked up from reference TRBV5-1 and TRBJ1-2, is KAGVTQTPRYLIKTRGQQVTLSCSPISGHRSVSWYQQTPGQGLQFLFEYFSETQRNKGNFPGRFSGRQFSNSRSEMNVSTLELGDSALYLCASSLAVGATYGYTFGSGTRLTVV.

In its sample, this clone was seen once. The CDR3 is CASSQRLTNQETQYF. In DNA, the CDR3 is TGTGCCAGCAGCCAACGGCTGACTAACCAAGAGACCCAGTACTTC. The chain couples TRBV7-2 to TRBJ2-5, with a tentative D call TRBD2 (5 bases). This CDR3 contains 15 residues. The V end was cut by 5 bases, the J end by 0 bases, with 13 bases between. The germline V gene has CDR1 SGHTA and CDR2 FQGNSA.

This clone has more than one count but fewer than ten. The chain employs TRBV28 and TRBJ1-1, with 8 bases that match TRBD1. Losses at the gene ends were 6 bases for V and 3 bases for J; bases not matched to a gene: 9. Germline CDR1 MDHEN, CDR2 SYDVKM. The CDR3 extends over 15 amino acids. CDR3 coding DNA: TGTGCCAGCAGATTGATGGACAGGGATGACACTGAAGCTTTCTTT. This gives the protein CASRLMDRDDTEAFF.

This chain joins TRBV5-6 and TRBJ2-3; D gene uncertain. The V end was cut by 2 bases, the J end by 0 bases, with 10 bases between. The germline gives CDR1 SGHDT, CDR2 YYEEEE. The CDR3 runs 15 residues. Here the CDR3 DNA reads TGTGCCAGCAGCTTCGGCGGTACTAGCACAGATACGCAGTATTTT. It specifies CASSFGGTSTDTQYF. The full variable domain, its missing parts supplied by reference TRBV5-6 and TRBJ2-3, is DAGVTQSPTHLIKTRGQQVTLRCSPKSGHDTVSWYQQALGQGPQFIFQYYEEEERQRGNFPDRFSGHQFPNYSSELNVNALLLGDSALYLCASSFGGTSTDTQYFGPGTRLTVL.

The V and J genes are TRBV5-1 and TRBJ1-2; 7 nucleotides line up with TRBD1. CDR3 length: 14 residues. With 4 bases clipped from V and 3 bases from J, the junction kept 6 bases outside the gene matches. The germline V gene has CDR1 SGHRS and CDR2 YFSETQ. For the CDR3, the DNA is TGCGCCAGCAGCCCTCTAACAGGGGACTATGGCTACACCTTC. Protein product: CASSPLTGDYGYTF.

The CDR3 reads CASSSQSGLVDSYEQYF. The CDR3 coding sequence is TGTGCCAGCAGTTCCCAATCGGGACTAGTGGATTCCTACGAGCAGTACTTC. V and J are TRBV27 and TRBJ2-7, with 8 bases lining up with TRBD2. The germline V gene has CDR1 MNHEY and CDR2 SMNVEV (reference sequence). Trimming removed 4 bases from V and 1 base from J; junction bases left unmatched: 12. The CDR3 has 17 residues.

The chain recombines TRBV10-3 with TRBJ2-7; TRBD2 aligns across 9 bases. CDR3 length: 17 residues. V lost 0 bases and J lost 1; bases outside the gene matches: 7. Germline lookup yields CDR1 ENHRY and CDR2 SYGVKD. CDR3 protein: CAISESLTGLASYEQYF. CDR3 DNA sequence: TGTGCCATCAGTGAGTCGCTGACGGGACTAGCTTCCTACGAGCAGTACTTC.

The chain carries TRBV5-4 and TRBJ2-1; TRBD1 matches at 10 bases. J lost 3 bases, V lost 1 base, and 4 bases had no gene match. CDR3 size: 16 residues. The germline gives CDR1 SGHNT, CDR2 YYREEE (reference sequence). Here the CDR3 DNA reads TGTGCCAGCAGCTTGTGGACAGGGGGTAACTACAATGAGCAGTTCTTC. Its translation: CASSLWTGGNYNEQFF.

CDR3 in amino acids: CASRDLGTANEKLFF. DNA of the CDR3: TGTGCCAGCAGAGATCTCGGGACTGCGAATGAAAAACTGTTTTTT. The chain employs TRBV6-6 and TRBJ1-4; TRBD1 might be the D (5 bases). Trimming took 6 bases from V and 5 from J, leaving 16 bases between them. Germline CDR1 is MNHNY and CDR2 is SVGAGI (reference sequence). The CDR3 is 15 amino acids.

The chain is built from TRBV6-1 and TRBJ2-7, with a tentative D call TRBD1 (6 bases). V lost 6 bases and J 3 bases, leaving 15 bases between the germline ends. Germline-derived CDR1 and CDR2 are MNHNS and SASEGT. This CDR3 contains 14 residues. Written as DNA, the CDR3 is TGTGCCAGCAGCGTTACCGGGACAAACTACGAGCAGTACTTC. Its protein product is CASSVTGTNYEQYF.

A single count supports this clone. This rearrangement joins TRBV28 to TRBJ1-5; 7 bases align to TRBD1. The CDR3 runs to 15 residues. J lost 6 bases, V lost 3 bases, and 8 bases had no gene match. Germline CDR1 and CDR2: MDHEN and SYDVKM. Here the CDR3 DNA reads TGTGCCAGCAGTTTTGCGACAGGGAGAGGTCAGCCCCAGCATTTT. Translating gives CASSFATGRGQPQHF.

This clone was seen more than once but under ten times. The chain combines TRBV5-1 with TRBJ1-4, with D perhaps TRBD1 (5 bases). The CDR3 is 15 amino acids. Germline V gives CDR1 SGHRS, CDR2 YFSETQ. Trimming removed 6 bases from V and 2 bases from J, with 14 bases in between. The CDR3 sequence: CASTLQGATNEKLFF. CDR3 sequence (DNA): TGCGCCAGCACTTTACAAGGGGCTACTAATGAAAAACTGTTTTTT. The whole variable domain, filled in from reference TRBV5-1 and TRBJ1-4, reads KAGVTQTPRYLIKTRGQQVTLSCSPISGHRSVSWYQQTPGQGLQFLFEYFSETQRNKGNFPGRFSGRQFSNSRSEMNVSTLELGDSALYLCASTLQGATNEKLFFGSGTQLSVL.

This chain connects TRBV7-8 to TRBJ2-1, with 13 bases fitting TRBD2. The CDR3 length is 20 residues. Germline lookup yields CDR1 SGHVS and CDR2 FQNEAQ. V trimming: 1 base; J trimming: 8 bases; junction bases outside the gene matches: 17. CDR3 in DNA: TGTGCCAGCAGCTTAGTTCAAAAGGGCTGGGGACTAGCGGGACCGGATGAGCAGTTCTTC. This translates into CASSLVQKGWGLAGPDEQFF.

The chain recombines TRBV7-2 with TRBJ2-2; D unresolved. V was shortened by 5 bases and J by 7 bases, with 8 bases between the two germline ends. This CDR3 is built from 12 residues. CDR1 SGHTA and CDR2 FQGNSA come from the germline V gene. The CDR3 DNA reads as TGTGCCAGCAGCCCCCGCCGCGGGGAGCTGTTTTTT. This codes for CASSPRRGELFF.

CDR3 nucleotide sequence: TGCGCCAGCAGCTTTCCCGCCGGGGGGCTGGAAGAGACCCAGTACTTC. It yields the protein CASSFPAGGLEETQYF. The chain links TRBV5-1 to TRBJ2-5; a possible D gene is TRBD2 (7 bases). Trimming removed 2 bases at V and 3 bases at J, with 17 bases between. The CDR3 contains 16 residues. Germline CDR1 reads SGHRS; CDR2 reads YFSETQ.